This T cell receptor (beta chain) was sequenced during a study of patients and donors after allogeneic stem cell transplantation. This clonotype was observed a handful of times. V trimming: 5 bases; J trimming: 7 bases; junction bases outside the gene matches: 8. This CDR3 region has 15 residues. Germline CDR1 is LGHDT and CDR2 is YNNKEL (reference sequence). TCRdb re-called the RT-PCR reads with MiXCR, one entry per CDR3 protein. The table includes roughly 940,000 distinct CDR3 sequences, approximately 18% detected once. V is TRBV3-1 and J is TRBJ1-4, with 9 bases fitting TRBD1. The receptor comes from a human donor who was either an allogeneic HSCT recipient or a stem cell or donor lymphocyte infusion donor (not recorded which). It is not recorded whose cells these are; they may come from a transplant donor. The sequenced sample consisted of blood, either unsorted or a sorted T cell fraction (not recorded which). CDR3 region: CASSAPTGGGEKLFF. The CDR3 coding sequence is TGTGCCAGCAGCGCTCCTACAGGGGGCGGTGAAAAACTGTTTTTT.